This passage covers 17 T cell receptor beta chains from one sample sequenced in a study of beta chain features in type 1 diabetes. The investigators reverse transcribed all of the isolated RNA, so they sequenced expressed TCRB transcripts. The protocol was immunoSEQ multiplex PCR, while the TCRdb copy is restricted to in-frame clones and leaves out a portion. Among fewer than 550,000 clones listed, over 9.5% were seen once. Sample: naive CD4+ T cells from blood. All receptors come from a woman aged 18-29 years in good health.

In DNA, the CDR3 is TGTGCCACCAGCAGAGGACAGGGACGTTATGAAAAACTGTTTTTT. Its translation is CATSRGQGRYEKLFF. V usage is TRBV15 and J usage is TRBJ1-4, with 7 bases lining up with TRBD1. Looked up from germline, CDR1 is LNHNV and CDR2 is YYDKDF (reference sequence). The CDR3 has 15 amino acids. V was clipped by 1 base and J by 6 bases; unmatched bases: 5.

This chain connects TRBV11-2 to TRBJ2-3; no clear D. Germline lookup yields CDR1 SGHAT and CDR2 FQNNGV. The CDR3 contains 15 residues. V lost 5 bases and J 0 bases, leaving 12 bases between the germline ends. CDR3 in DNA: TGTGCCAGCAGCCCCGGACCCTTAAGCACAGATACGCAGTATTTT. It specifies CASSPGPLSTDTQYF.

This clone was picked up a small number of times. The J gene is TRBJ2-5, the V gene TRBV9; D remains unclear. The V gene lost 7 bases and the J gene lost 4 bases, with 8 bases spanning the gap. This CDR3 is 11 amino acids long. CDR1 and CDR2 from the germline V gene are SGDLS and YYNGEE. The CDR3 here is CASGDRETQYF. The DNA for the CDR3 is TGTGCCAGCGGGGATCGAGAGACCCAGTACTTC.

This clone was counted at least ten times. CDR3 protein: CAISAGNEQFF. DNA of the CDR3: TGTGCCATCAGCGCGGGGAATGAGCAGTTCTTC. The V and J genes are TRBV10-3 and TRBJ2-1, with D perhaps TRBD2 (6 bases). There are 11 residues in the CDR3. The V end lost 6 bases, the J end lost 7 bases, and 7 bases lay between the germline ends. Germline V gene data show CDR1 as ENHRY and CDR2 as SYGVKD.

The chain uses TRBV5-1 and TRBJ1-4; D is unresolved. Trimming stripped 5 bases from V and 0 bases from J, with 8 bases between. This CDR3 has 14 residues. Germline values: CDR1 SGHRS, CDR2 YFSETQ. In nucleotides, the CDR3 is TGCGCCAGCAGAGAAACAGCAACTAATGAAAAACTGTTTTTT. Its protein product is CASRETATNEKLFF.

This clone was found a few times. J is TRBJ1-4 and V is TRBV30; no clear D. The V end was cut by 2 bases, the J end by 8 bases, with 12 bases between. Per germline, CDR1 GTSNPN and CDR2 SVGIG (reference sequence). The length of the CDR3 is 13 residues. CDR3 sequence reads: CAWSTGKEEKLFF. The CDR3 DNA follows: TGTGCCTGGAGTACTGGAAAGGAAGAAAAACTGTTTTTT.

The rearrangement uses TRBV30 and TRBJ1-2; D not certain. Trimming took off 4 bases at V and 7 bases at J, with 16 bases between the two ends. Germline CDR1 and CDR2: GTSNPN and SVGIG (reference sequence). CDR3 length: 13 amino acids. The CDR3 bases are TGTGCCTGGACCGGTCGGGGTGTGTCTGGCTACACCTTC. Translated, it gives CAWTGRGVSGYTF.

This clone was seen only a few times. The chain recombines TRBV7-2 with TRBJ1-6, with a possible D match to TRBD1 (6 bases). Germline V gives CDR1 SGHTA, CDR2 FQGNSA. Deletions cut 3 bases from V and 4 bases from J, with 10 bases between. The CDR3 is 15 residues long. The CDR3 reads CASSLGARYNSPLHF. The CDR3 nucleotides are TGTGCCAGCAGCTTGGGGGCGAGGTATAATTCACCCCTCCACTTT.

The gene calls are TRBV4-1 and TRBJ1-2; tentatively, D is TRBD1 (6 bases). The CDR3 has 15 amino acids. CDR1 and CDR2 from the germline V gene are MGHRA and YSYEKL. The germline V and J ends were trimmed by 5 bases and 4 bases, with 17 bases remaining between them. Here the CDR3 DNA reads TGCGCCAGCAGCACACCGAGGGGGACGGGCTATGGCTACACCTTC. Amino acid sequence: CASSTPRGTGYGYTF.

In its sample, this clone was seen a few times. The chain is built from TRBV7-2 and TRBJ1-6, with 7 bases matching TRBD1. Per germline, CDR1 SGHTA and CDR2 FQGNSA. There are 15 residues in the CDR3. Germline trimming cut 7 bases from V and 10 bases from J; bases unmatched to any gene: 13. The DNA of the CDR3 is TGTGCCAGCACCTTCCTCGACAGGGAGGGATCACCCCTCCACTTT. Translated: CASTFLDREGSPLHF. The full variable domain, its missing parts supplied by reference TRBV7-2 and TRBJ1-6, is GAGVSQSPSNKVTEKGKDVELRCDPISGHTALYWYRQSLGQGLEFLIYFQGNSAPDKSGLPSDRFSAERTGGSVSTLTIQRTQQEDSAVYLCASTFLDREGSPLHFGNGTRLTVT.

CDR3 DNA sequence: TGCGCCAGCAGTGATTTCCTCTCGTCCTACAATGAGCAGTTCTTC. It encodes CASSDFLSSYNEQFF. The J gene is TRBJ2-1, the V gene TRBV10-2; D is unclear. This CDR3 comprises 15 residues. Germline V gives CDR1 WSHSY, CDR2 SAAADI. The V end lost 3 bases, the J end lost 1 base, and 10 bases lay between the germline ends.

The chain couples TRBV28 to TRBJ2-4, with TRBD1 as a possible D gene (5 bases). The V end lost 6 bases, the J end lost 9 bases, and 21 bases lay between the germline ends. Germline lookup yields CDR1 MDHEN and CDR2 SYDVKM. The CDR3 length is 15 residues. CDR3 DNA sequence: TGTGCCAGCAGGACAGACGCCGAGCCGGCCCTCATTCAGTACTTC. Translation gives CASRTDAEPALIQYF.

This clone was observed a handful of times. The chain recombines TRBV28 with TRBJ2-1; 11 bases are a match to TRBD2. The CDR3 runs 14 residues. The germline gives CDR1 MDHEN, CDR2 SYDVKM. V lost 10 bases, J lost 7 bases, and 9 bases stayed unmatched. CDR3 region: CATSTSGIRNEQFF. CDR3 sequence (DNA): TGTGCCACCTCGACTAGCGGGATAAGAAATGAGCAGTTCTTC.

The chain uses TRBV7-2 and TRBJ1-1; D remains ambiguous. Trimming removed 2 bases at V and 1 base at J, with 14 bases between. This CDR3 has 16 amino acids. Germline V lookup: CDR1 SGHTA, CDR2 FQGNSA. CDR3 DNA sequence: TGTGCCAGCAGCTTATTCCCCCGTCGAGGGAACACTGAAGCTTTCTTT. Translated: CASSLFPRRGNTEAFF.

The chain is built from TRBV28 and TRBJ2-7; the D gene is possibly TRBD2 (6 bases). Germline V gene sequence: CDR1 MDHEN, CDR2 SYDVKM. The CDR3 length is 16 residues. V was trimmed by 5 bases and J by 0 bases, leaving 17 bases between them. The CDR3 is CASSTPGTDSSYEQYF. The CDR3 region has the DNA TGTGCCAGCAGTACACCCGGGACTGACAGCTCCTACGAGCAGTACTTC.

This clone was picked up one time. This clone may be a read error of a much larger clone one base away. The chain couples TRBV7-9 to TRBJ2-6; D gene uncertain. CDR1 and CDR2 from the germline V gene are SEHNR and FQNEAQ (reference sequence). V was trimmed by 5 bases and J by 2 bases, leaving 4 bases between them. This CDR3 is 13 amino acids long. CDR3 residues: CASSKPGANVLTF. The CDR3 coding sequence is TGTGCCAGCAGCAAACCTGGGGCCAACGTCCTGACTTTC.

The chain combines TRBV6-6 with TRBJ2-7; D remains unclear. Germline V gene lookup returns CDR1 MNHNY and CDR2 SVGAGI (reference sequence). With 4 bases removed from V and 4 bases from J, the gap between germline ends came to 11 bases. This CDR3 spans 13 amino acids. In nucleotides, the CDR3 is TGTGCCAGCAGTTCCGACCGGAGATACGAGCAGTACGTC. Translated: CASSSDRRYEQYV.